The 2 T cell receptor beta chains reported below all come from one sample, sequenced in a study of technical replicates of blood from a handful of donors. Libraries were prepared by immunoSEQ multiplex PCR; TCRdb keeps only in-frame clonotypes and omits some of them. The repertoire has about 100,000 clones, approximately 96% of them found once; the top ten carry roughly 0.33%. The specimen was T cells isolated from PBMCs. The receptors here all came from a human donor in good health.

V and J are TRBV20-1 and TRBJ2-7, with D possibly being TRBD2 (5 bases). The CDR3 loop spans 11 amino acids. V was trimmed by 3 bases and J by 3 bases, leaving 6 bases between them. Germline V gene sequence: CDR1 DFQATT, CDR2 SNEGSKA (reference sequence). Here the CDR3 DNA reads TGCAGTGCTAGGGGAGACTACGAGCAGTACTTC. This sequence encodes CSARGDYEQYF.

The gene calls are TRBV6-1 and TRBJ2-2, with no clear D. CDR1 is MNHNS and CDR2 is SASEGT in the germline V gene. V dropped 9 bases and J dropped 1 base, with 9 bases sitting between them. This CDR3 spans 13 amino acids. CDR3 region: CASLPGNTGELFF. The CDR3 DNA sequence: TGTGCCAGTTTGCCGGGGAACACCGGGGAGCTGTTTTTT.